This is a list of T cell receptor beta chains from one sample in a study of blood T cell repertoires in COVID-19. The table came from immunoSEQ multiplex PCR; TCRdb's copy has only in-frame clones and leaves some out. The sample carries about 170,000 clones, 80% to 85% recorded once. Sample: peripheral blood. These receptors originate from a human donor with acute or convalescent COVID-19. The donor label of this sample is uncertain. Both conserved end residues are part of each CDR3. The order of the fields is clone size, V gene, D gene, J gene, CDR3 protein, CDR3 DNA. The D gene is left open where the match is weak. Some rows mark clone size as missing; the rest say once, few, many or name a class of expanded clone.

abundance: NA
v_gene: TRBV18
d_gene: NA
j_gene: TRBJ1-3
CDR3aa: CASSPTGEPSGNTIYF
CDR3nt: TGTGCCAGCTCACCAACCGGTGAACCCTCTGGAAACACCATATATTTT

abundance: NA
v_gene: TRBV29-1
d_gene: TRBD2
j_gene: TRBJ2-1
CDR3aa: CSVPGGSGRYNEQFF
CDR3nt: TGCAGCGTCCCCGGAGGTAGCGGGAGATACAATGAGCAGTTCTTC

abundance: NA
v_gene: TRBV5-4
d_gene: TRBD1
j_gene: TRBJ2-6
CDR3aa: CASSKGGGGANVLTF
CDR3nt: TGTGCCAGCAGTAAAGGGGGCGGTGGGGCCAACGTCCTGACTTTC

abundance: NA
v_gene: TRBV6-5
d_gene: NA
j_gene: TRBJ1-4
CDR3aa: CASSWVEGATNEKLFF
CDR3nt: TGTGCCAGCAGTTGGGTAGAGGGTGCAACTAATGAAAAACTGTTTTTT

abundance: NA
v_gene: TRBV30
d_gene: NA
j_gene: TRBJ2-3
CDR3aa: CAWRTPSTDTQYF
CDR3nt: TGTGCCTGGAGGACACCTAGCACAGATACGCAGTATTTT

abundance: NA
v_gene: TRBV7-6
d_gene: TRBD2
j_gene: TRBJ2-7
CDR3aa: CASSFRTRPLSYEQYF
CDR3nt: TGTGCCAGCAGCTTTAGGACTAGACCGTTAAGCTACGAGCAGTACTTC

abundance: NA
v_gene: TRBV27
d_gene: NA
j_gene: TRBJ1-3
CDR3aa: CASSLSAVRAGNTIYF
CDR3nt: TGTGCCAGCAGTTTATCGGCGGTCCGGGCTGGAAACACCATATATTTT

abundance: NA
v_gene: TRBV28
d_gene: NA
j_gene: TRBJ1-2
CDR3aa: CASSPDRLNYGYTF
CDR3nt: TGTGCCAGCAGTCCAGACAGGTTAAACTATGGCTACACCTTC

abundance: NA
v_gene: TRBV10-3
d_gene: TRBD1
j_gene: TRBJ1-3
CDR3aa: CAISERDRYSGNTIYF
CDR3nt: TGTGCCATCAGTGAGCGGGACAGATACTCTGGAAACACCATATATTTT

abundance: NA
v_gene: TRBV5-6
d_gene: TRBD1
j_gene: TRBJ1-2
CDR3aa: CASRLRATGSGGYTF
CDR3nt: TGTGCCAGCAGGCTACGAGCGACAGGGAGCGGTGGCTACACCTTC

abundance: few
v_gene: TRBV28
d_gene: TRBD2
j_gene: TRBJ2-1
CDR3aa: CASSPGLAGVDEQFF
CDR3nt: TGTGCCAGCAGTCCCGGACTAGCGGGAGTTGATGAGCAGTTCTTC

abundance: few
v_gene: TRBV9
d_gene: NA
j_gene: TRBJ2-3
CDR3aa: CASSVVLTDTQYF
CDR3nt: TGTGCCAGCAGCGTAGTCCTTACAGATACGCAGTATTTT

abundance: NA
v_gene: TRBV7-9
d_gene: NA
j_gene: TRBJ2-2
CDR3aa: CASIGGPNTGELFF
CDR3nt: TGTGCCAGCATCGGGGGACCGAACACCGGGGAGCTGTTTTTT

abundance: NA
v_gene: TRBV10-3
d_gene: TRBD1
j_gene: TRBJ1-2
CDR3aa: CAIGERDRGLYGYTF
CDR3nt: TGTGCCATCGGGGAGAGGGACAGGGGGCTCTATGGCTACACCTTC

abundance: NA
v_gene: TRBV30
d_gene: TRBD1
j_gene: TRBJ2-1
CDR3aa: CASMDRVGQFF
CDR3nt: TGTGCCTCAATGGACAGGGTCGGGCAGTTCTTC

abundance: once
v_gene: TRBV10-1
d_gene: TRBD1
j_gene: TRBJ1-1
CDR3aa: CASSDYDRAFGAFF
CDR3nt: TGCGCCAGCAGTGACTACGACAGGGCCTTTGGAGCTTTCTTT

abundance: NA
v_gene: TRBV3-1/TRBV3-2
d_gene: TRBD1
j_gene: TRBJ1-3
CDR3aa: CASSQDRGLDTIYF
CDR3nt: TGTGCCAGCAGCCAAGACAGGGGGCTGGACACCATATATTTT

abundance: NA
v_gene: TRBV18
d_gene: TRBD1
j_gene: TRBJ2-7
CDR3aa: CASSRQGTGIYEQYF
CDR3nt: TGTGCCAGCTCCCGGCAGGGGACAGGGATCTACGAGCAGTACTTC

abundance: NA
v_gene: TRBV11-3
d_gene: NA
j_gene: TRBJ2-7
CDR3aa: CASSLGQHYEQYF
CDR3nt: TGTGCCAGCAGCTTAGGACAGCACTACGAGCAGTACTTC

abundance: NA
v_gene: TRBV29-1
d_gene: NA
j_gene: TRBJ1-5
CDR3aa: CSVEESGNQPQHF
CDR3nt: TGCAGCGTTGAAGAGTCAGGCAATCAGCCCCAGCATTTT

abundance: NA
v_gene: TRBV7-8
d_gene: TRBD2
j_gene: TRBJ2-7
CDR3aa: CASSLGALAGGGEQYF
CDR3nt: TGTGCCAGCAGCTTAGGGGCACTAGCGGGAGGGGGCGAGCAGTACTTC

abundance: few
v_gene: TRBV19
d_gene: NA
j_gene: TRBJ1-2
CDR3aa: CASSQAGLGYGYTF
CDR3nt: TGTGCCTCCTCCCAGGCCGGTCTCGGCTATGGCTACACCTTC

abundance: NA
v_gene: TRBV11-3
d_gene: TRBD2
j_gene: TRBJ2-1
CDR3aa: CASSLGGGHSYNEQFF
CDR3nt: TGTGCCAGCAGCTTAGGCGGGGGGCACTCCTACAATGAGCAGTTCTTC

abundance: NA
v_gene: TRBV5-1
d_gene: NA
j_gene: TRBJ2-3
CDR3aa: CASSDTGNTDTQYF
CDR3nt: TGCGCCAGCAGTGACACAGGGAACACAGATACGCAGTATTTT

abundance: once
v_gene: TRBV6-6
d_gene: TRBD1
j_gene: TRBJ1-1
CDR3aa: CASSYPRTGPNTEAFF
CDR3nt: TGTGCCAGCAGTTACCCCCGGACAGGTCCGAACACTGAAGCTTTCTTT